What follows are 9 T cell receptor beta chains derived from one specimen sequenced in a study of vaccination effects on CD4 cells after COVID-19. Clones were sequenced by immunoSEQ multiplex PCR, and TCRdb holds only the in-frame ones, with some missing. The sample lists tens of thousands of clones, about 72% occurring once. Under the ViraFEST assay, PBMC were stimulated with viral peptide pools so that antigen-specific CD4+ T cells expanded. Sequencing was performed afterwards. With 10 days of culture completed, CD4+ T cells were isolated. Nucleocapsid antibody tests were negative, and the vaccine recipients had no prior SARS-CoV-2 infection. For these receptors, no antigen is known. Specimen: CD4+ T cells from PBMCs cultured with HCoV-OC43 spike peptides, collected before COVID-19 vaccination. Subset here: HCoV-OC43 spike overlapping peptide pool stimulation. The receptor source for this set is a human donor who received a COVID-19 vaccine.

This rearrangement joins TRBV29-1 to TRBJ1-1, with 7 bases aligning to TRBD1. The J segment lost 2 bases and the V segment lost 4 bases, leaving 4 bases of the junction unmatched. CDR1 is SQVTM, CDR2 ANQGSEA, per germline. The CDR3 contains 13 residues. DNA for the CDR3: TGCAGCGTTGCTAGGGGGCTAAACACTGAAGCTTTCTTT. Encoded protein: CSVARGLNTEAFF.

In DNA, the CDR3 is TGTGCCTGGAGTCGAACCGCATACAATGAGCAGTTCTTC. Translation: CAWSRTAYNEQFF. The chain recombines TRBV30 with TRBJ2-1; the D is unclear. The V gene lost 2 bases and the J gene lost 4 bases, with 9 bases spanning the gap. The CDR3 contains 13 residues. Germline V gene sequence: CDR1 GTSNPN, CDR2 SVGIG (reference sequence).

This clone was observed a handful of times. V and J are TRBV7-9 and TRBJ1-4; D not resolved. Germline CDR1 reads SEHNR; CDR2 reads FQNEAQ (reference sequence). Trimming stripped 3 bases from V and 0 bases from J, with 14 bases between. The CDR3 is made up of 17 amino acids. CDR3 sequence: CASSFLSRPATNEKLFF. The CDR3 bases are TGTGCCAGCAGCTTTTTAAGTAGGCCAGCAACTAATGAAAAACTGTTTTTT.

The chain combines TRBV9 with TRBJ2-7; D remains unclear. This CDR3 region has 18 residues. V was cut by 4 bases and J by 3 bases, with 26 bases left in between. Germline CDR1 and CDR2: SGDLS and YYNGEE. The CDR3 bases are TGTGCCAGCAGCCGGATAGTAACGGCCGGACGTAGGATCTACGAGCAGTACTTC. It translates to CASSRIVTAGRRIYEQYF.

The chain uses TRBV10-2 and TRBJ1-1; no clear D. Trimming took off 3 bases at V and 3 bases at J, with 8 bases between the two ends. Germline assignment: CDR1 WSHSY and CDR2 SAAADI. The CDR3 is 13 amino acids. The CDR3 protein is CASSDWDDTEAFF. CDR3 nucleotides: TGCGCCAGCAGTGATTGGGATGACACTGAAGCTTTCTTT.

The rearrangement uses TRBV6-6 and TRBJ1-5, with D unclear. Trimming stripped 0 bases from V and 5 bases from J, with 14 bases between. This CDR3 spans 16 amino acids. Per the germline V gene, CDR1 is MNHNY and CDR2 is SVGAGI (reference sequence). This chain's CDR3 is CASSYSWPGKDQPQHF. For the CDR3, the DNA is TGTGCCAGCAGTTACTCCTGGCCGGGCAAGGATCAGCCCCAGCATTTT.

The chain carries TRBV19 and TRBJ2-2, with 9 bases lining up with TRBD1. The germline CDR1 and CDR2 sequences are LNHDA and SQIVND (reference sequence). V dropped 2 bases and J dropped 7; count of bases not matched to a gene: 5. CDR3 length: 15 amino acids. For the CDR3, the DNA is TGTGCCAGTAGTATATGGGGACAGGGAATCGGGGAGCTGTTTTTT. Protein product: CASSIWGQGIGELFF.

The CDR3: CASSPKVSQSSYNEQFF. As DNA, the CDR3 is TGTGCCAGCTCACCTAAGGTCTCGCAAAGCTCCTACAATGAGCAGTTCTTC. The rearrangement links TRBV18 to TRBJ2-1; D is ambiguous. V lost 3 bases and J lost 0, with 15 bases in between. Germline V gene data show CDR1 as KGHSH and CDR2 as LQKENI. The CDR3 sequence is 17 residues long.

The CDR3 reads CASSRQAQGGDEQFF. The CDR3 coding sequence is TGTGCCAGCAGCCGTCAAGCCCAGGGTGGCGATGAGCAGTTCTTC. V and J are TRBV5-4 and TRBJ2-1, with D perhaps TRBD1 (5 bases). V was pared by 4 bases and J by 8 bases, with 19 bases between. Germline V gene sequence: CDR1 SGHNT, CDR2 YYREEE (reference sequence). There are 15 residues in the CDR3.